A selection of T cell receptor beta chains follows, all from one sample in a study of T cells in Graves' hyperthyroidism and ophthalmopathy. TCRdb reprocessed the multiplex PCR reads via MiXCR and lists one record per CDR3 protein. Of about 640,000 distinct CDR3 sequences in the sample, less than 25% are singletons; the top ten hold roughly a third. The sample was blood. The origin of the receptors is a man younger than 45 with Graves' ophthalmopathy. Both conserved end residues are part of each CDR3. The D gene is left open where the match is weak. Size is stated for part of the rows, as once, few or many counts, or as a class when the clone is expanded.

TRBJ2-7 | - | 14 | TRBV18 | - | TGTGCCAGCTCCCCAGCCCCACAGGGATACGAGCAGTACTTC | CASSPAPQGYEQYF
TRBJ1-3 | - | 15 | TRBV6-1 | - | TGTGCCAGCAGTGCACCGTGGCTCCCTGGAAACACCATATATTTT | CASSAPWLPGNTIYF
TRBJ2-2 | - | 14 | TRBV30 | - | TGTGCCTGGAGTGTAAAACGACTCACCGGGGAGCTGTTTTTT | CAWSVKRLTGELFF
TRBJ2-3 | TRBD2 | 18 | TRBV10-3 | - | TGTGCCATCAGTGAGTCGATACTAGCGGGAGGGAACACAGAGACGCAGTATTTT | CAISESILAGGNTETQYF
TRBJ2-2 | - | 11 | TRBV6-2/TRBV6-3 | - | TGTGCCAGCACCGATTCCGGGGAGCTGTTTTTT | CASTDSGELFF
TRBJ1-1 | - | 13 | TRBV6-1 | many | TGTGCCAGCACTCAGACTGAGCGCACTGAAGCTTTCTTT | CASTQTERTEAFF
TRBJ2-7 | - | 13 | TRBV14 | - | TGTGCCAGCAGCCAGTTTCCGGGAAACGAGCAGTACTTC | CASSQFPGNEQYF
TRBJ2-7 | - | 13 | TRBV12-3/TRBV12-4 | many | TGTGCCAGCAGTTTAGCCGTAGACTACGAGCAGTACTTC | CASSLAVDYEQYF
TRBJ2-1 | - | 12 | TRBV2 | - | TGTGCCAACTATGGGCAGGGGGGTGAGCAGTTCTTC | CANYGQGGEQFF
TRBJ2-7 | TRBD2 | 15 | TRBV12-3/TRBV12-4 | many | TGTGCCAGCAGAAAGGGACTAGCGAATACCTACGAGCAGTACTTC | CASRKGLANTYEQYF
TRBJ2-7 | - | 17 | TRBV28 | few | TGTGCCAGCCGTCCAACTCGGGACACCGAAGCCTTTTACGAGCAGTACTTC | CASRPTRDTEAFYEQYF
TRBJ2-1 | TRBD1 | 14 | TRBV30 | many | TGTGCCTCCTTGGGACAGGGAAGTGTGGACAATCAGTTCTTC | CASLGQGSVDNQFF
TRBJ2-7 | TRBD2 | 15 | TRBV5-1 | - | TGCGCCAGCAGCCAAGCGGGACTAGCGACCTACGAGCAGTACTTC | CASSQAGLATYEQYF
TRBJ1-5 | - | 13 | TRBV27 | - | TGTGCCAGCAGTTTATCCTGGCCCGAGCCCCAGCATTTT | CASSLSWPEPQHF
TRBJ2-7 | TRBD1 | 14 | TRBV6-1 | - | TGTGCCAGCAGGGGGGACAGGATGAACTACAAGCAGTACTTC | CASRGDRMNYKQYF
TRBJ2-6 | - | 13 | TRBV27 | - | TGTGCCAGCAGTTTTGCTGGGGCCAACGTCCTGACTTTC | CASSFAGANVLTF
TRBJ2-7 | TRBD2 | 16 | TRBV11-2 | many | TGTGCCAGCAGCTACTACGGGGGACTAGCGGACCTCGAGCAGTACTTC | CASSYYGGLADLEQYF
TRBJ2-1 | - | 16 | TRBV9 | - | TGTGCCAGCAGCGTAGTTGCGAGCGGGCCTTACAATGAGCAGTTCTTC | CASSVVASGPYNEQFF
TRBJ2-3 | TRBD2 | 16 | TRBV6-1 | few | TGTGCCAGCTTCCGCGGGGGGACTAGCGGGAGAGATACGCAGTATTTT | CASFRGGTSGRDTQYF
TRBJ2-5 | - | 14 | TRBV28 | many | TGTGCCAGCAGTTGGGACACGGCGAGAAAGACCCAGTACTTC | CASSWDTARKTQYF
TRBJ2-7 | TRBD2 | 14 | TRBV27 | once | TGTGCCAGCCGGAGCGGGATAAGCACCTACGAGCAGTACTTC | CASRSGISTYEQYF
TRBJ1-6 | TRBD1 | 15 | TRBV28 | - | TGTGCCAGCAGTAACAGGGGGCCGTATAATTCACTCCTCCACTTT | CASSNRGPYNSLLHF
TRBJ2-2 | - | 16 | TRBV19 | few | TGTGCCAGTAGTATCCGACTGGGCTGGGACACCGGGGAGCTGTTTTTT | CASSIRLGWDTGELFF
TRBJ2-5 | - | 14 | TRBV6-1 | few | TGTGCCAGCAGTGAATTGGACGAGCAAGAGACCCAGTACTTC | CASSELDEQETQYF
TRBJ1-5 | TRBD1 | 16 | TRBV28 | many | TGTGCCAGCAGTTTGGGGGGACAGGGGGCCAGACAGCCCCAGCATTTT | CASSLGGQGARQPQHF
TRBJ2-2 | - | 13 | TRBV10-3 | - | TGTGCCATCAGTGGGGGGTTCACCGGGGAGCTGTTTTTT | CAISGGFTGELFF
TRBJ1-2 | - | 14 | TRBV7-2 | - | TGTGCCAGCAGCTTATATTCTGGGAACTATGGCTACACCTTC | CASSLYSGNYGYTF
TRBJ2-7 | - | 12 | TRBV7-6 | - | TGTGCCAGCAGCGGCGAGGGCTACGAGCAGTACTTC | CASSGEGYEQYF
TRBJ1-1 | - | 13 | TRBV6-1 | - | TGTGCCAGCAGTCATACCGGGACGGCTGAAGCTTTCTTT | CASSHTGTAEAFF
TRBJ1-3 | TRBD1 | 13 | TRBV9 | - | TGTGCCAGCAGCGAGGACAGGGGAAACACCATATATTTT | CASSEDRGNTIYF
TRBJ1-2 | TRBD1 | 15 | TRBV11-2 | - | TGTGCCAGCAGCGCCTGGACAGGGCCTAACTATGGCTACACCTTC | CASSAWTGPNYGYTF
TRBJ2-7 | - | 15 | TRBV28 | many | TGTGCCAGCAGTCTCTCGGCCCTTCTATCGGGCGAGCAGTACTTC | CASSLSALLSGEQYF
TRBJ2-1 | TRBD2 | 15 | TRBV5-8 | few | TGTGCCAGCACCCAATTAGCGGGAGTCCCCAATGAGCAGTTCTTC | CASTQLAGVPNEQFF
TRBJ2-1 | TRBD2 | 14 | TRBV30 | few | TGTGCCTGGACTGTAGTAGCGGGAGGGGATGAGCAGTTCTTC | CAWTVVAGGDEQFF
TRBJ2-3 | TRBD1 | 13 | TRBV29-1 | once | TGCAGCGTGACAGGGAAGAACACAGATACGCAGTATTTT | CSVTGKNTDTQYF
TRBJ2-3 | TRBD1 | 13 | TRBV30 | - | TGTGCCTCCGGACAGGGGGCGACAGATACGCAGTATTTT | CASGQGATDTQYF
TRBJ2-5 | - | 14 | TRBV13 | - | TGTGCCAGCAGCTTAGGGACTGGGGAGGAGATCCAGTACTTC | CASSLGTGEEIQYF
TRBJ2-5 | TRBD2 | 18 | TRBV27 | - | TGTGCCAGCAGTTCTCTAGCGGGAGGGCCGAAGGGACCAGAGACCCAGTACTTC | CASSSLAGGPKGPETQYF
TRBJ2-7 | TRBD2 | 14 | TRBV5-1 | many | TGCGCCAGCAGCGGCTCGGGACTAGCCTACGAGCAGTACTTC | CASSGSGLAYEQYF
TRBJ2-5 | - | 14 | TRBV12-5 | few | TGTGCTAGTGGGTCAGGGGAGGGCCGTGAGACCCAGTACTTC | CASGSGEGRETQYF
TRBJ2-2 | - | 20 | TRBV19 | - | TGTGCCAGTAGTATAAAGCGACAGGGGTCCAGCGGGAGCAAGGTCGGGGAGCTGTTTTTT | CASSIKRQGSSGSKVGELFF
TRBJ2-5 | TRBD2 | 16 | TRBV5-1 | - | TGCGCCAGCAGCGCGGAAGTAGCGGGGCAACAAGAGACCCAGTACTTC | CASSAEVAGQQETQYF
TRBJ1-5 | - | 13 | TRBV20-1 | many | TGCAGTGCTAGAGTTAGTAGCAATCAGCCCCAGCATTTT | CSARVSSNQPQHF
TRBJ2-5 | TRBD1 | 16 | TRBV12-3/TRBV12-4 | many | TGTGCCAGCAGTTTAGGGACAGGGGTCGTTCGGGAGACCCAGTACTTC | CASSLGTGVVRETQYF
TRBJ1-1 | - | 16 | TRBV18 | few | TGTGCCAGCTCACGGGGGTTTACAGGGTTGAACACTGAAGCTTTCTTT | CASSRGFTGLNTEAFF
TRBJ2-5 | - | 12 | TRBV2 | many | TGTGCCAGCCTCCTAGTTAGAGAGACCCAGTACTTC | CASLLVRETQYF
TRBJ2-5 | TRBD2 | 16 | TRBV6-2/TRBV6-3 | - | TGTGCCAGCGGGGGTCTAGCGGGATCGATCCAAGAGACCCAGTACTTC | CASGGLAGSIQETQYF
TRBJ2-6 | TRBD1 | 16 | TRBV19 | few | TGTGCCAGTAGGACAGGGCACAACTCTGGGGCCAACGTCCTGACTTTC | CASRTGHNSGANVLTF
TRBJ2-7 | - | 11 | TRBV30 | few | TGTGCCTGGAGTGTACTCCACGAGCAGTACTTC | CAWSVLHEQYF
TRBJ2-3 | - | 14 | TRBV5-5 | - | TGTGCCAGCAGCACACCGGGACCCGGAGATACGCAGTATTTT | CASSTPGPGDTQYF
TRBJ2-7 | - | 14 | TRBV28 | few | TGTGCCAGCAGTTTTGCAGGTACGGCCTACGAGCAGTACTTC | CASSFAGTAYEQYF